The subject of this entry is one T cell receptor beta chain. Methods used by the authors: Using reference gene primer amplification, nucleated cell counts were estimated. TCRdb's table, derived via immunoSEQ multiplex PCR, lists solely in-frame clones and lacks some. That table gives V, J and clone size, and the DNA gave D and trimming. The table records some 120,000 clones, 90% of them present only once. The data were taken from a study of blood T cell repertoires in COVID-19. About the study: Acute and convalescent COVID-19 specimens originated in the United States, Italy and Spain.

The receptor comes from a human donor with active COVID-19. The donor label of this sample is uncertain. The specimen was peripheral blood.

The CDR3 DNA reads as TGCGCCAGCAGCTTGGCCGTTGCAGGGGCTAATGAAAAACTGTTTTTT. It translates to CASSLAVAGANEKLFF. V is TRBV5-1 and J is TRBJ1-4; weak D call: TRBD1 (6 bases). Germline V gives CDR1 SGHRS, CDR2 YFSETQ. Between the trimmed V and J ends, which lost 0 bases and 3 bases, there was a span of 12 bases. The CDR3 is made up of 16 amino acids.